This is a list of T cell receptor beta chains from one sample in a study of T cell changes during pregnancy in multiple sclerosis. Some clones are missing from TCRdb's copy, which holds only in-frame ones; the method was immunoSEQ multiplex PCR. The repertoire holds over 90,000 clones, with approximately 90% as singletons. Specimen: peripheral blood, collected before pregnancy. These receptors were collected from a female donor with multiple sclerosis, enrolled in a pregnancy study. The CDR3 runs from the conserved cysteine through the conserved F or W. D genes are given only for firm matches. Where a row states a size, it is once, few, many or the class of an expanded clone; other rows omit it.

clone_size	d_call	v_call	j_call	cdr3_aa	cdr3_nt
NA	TRBD2	TRBV9	TRBJ2-3	CASSVVSSGGTDTQYF	TGTGCCAGCAGCGTAGTCTCTAGCGGGGGCACAGATACGCAGTATTTT
NA	TRBD1	TRBV5-1	TRBJ1-1	CASSWVQGVGREGTEAFF	TGCGCCAGCAGCTGGGTTCAGGGGGTGGGCAGGGAAGGCACTGAAGCTTTCTTT
NA	NA	TRBV5-1	TRBJ1-6	CASRTGGGVGSPLHF	TGCGCCAGCAGGACGGGGGGGGGAGTTGGTTCACCCCTCCACTTT
NA	NA	TRBV6-5	TRBJ1-1	CASSYSGLNTEAFF	TGTGCCAGCAGTTACTCGGGCCTGAACACTGAAGCTTTCTTT
NA	NA	TRBV2	TRBJ1-1	CASTPDGLNTEAFF	TGTGCCAGCACCCCTGATGGCTTGAACACTGAAGCTTTCTTT
NA	NA	TRBV4-2	TRBJ2-3	CASSLIWTPEGPDTQYF	TGTGCCAGCAGCCTCATTTGGACCCCCGAGGGCCCAGATACGCAGTATTTT
NA	TRBD2	TRBV29-1	TRBJ2-2	CSVEVAGGPTGELFF	TGCAGCGTTGAAGTAGCGGGAGGGCCGACCGGGGAGCTGTTTTTT
NA	TRBD2	TRBV27	TRBJ2-1	CASSYRSGLIGGANEQFF	TGTGCCAGCAGCTACCGGTCGGGACTGATCGGGGGGGCCAATGAGCAGTTCTTC
NA	NA	TRBV5-1	TRBJ2-7	CASSLGSSGRKGGYEQYF	TGCGCCAGCAGCCTCGGTAGTAGCGGGCGTAAGGGGGGATACGAGCAGTACTTC
NA	NA	TRBV9	TRBJ2-7	CASSVDQSRYEQYF	TGTGCCAGCAGCGTAGATCAATCCAGGTACGAGCAGTACTTC
once	NA	TRBV29-1	TRBJ1-1	CSVHASGPMNTEAFF	TGCAGCGTCCATGCCTCCGGTCCTATGAACACTGAAGCTTTCTTT
NA	NA	TRBV29-1	TRBJ1-1	CSVVGQFRWGNTEAFF	TGCAGCGTCGTTGGACAGTTCCGCTGGGGGAACACTGAAGCTTTCTTT
once	TRBD1	TRBV29-1	TRBJ2-7	CSVEGETGALYEQYF	TGCAGCGTTGAAGGGGAAACAGGGGCCCTCTACGAGCAGTACTTC
NA	TRBD1	TRBV6-5	TRBJ2-5	CASSYTGVGETQYF	TGTGCCAGCAGTTATACAGGGGTCGGAGAGACCCAGTACTTC
NA	TRBD1	TRBV5-4	TRBJ2-5	CASSAQLGQGVETQYF	TGTGCCAGCAGCGCCCAACTCGGACAGGGGGTGGAGACCCAGTACTTC
few	TRBD2	TRBV6-1	TRBJ2-5	CASSELAGGPETQYF	TGTGCCAGCAGTGAACTAGCGGGGGGGCCAGAGACCCAGTACTTC
once	TRBD1	TRBV2	TRBJ2-7	CASSPGGNPAYEQYF	TGTGCCAGCAGTCCAGGGGGCAACCCCGCCTACGAGCAGTACTTC
NA	NA	TRBV27	TRBJ2-2	CASSLPREPGSNTGELFF	TGTGCCAGCAGTTTACCCCGCGAACCGGGTTCGAACACCGGGGAGCTGTTTTTT
NA	NA	TRBV9	TRBJ2-6	CASSVGRTTSGANVLTF	TGTGCCAGCAGCGTGGGCAGGACTACCTCTGGGGCCAACGTCCTGACTTTC
few	NA	TRBV19	TRBJ1-5	CASGGIIDQPQHF	TGTGCCAGTGGAGGGATAATCGATCAGCCCCAGCATTTT
NA	TRBD1	TRBV7-8	TRBJ2-7	CASSLGLTGGLSSYEQYF	TGTGCCAGCAGCTTGGGACTTACAGGGGGCCTCAGCTCCTACGAGCAGTACTTC
NA	TRBD2	TRBV18	TRBJ2-3	CASSPLGLAGSTDTQYF	TGTGCCAGCTCACCACTGGGACTAGCGGGGTCCACAGATACGCAGTATTTT
NA	TRBD2	TRBV7-2	TRBJ2-3	CASSWGASGNTDTQYF	TGTGCCAGCAGCTGGGGTGCTAGCGGGAACACAGATACGCAGTATTTT
NA	TRBD1	TRBV11-3	TRBJ1-5	CASSLDREVGNQPQHF	TGTGCCAGCAGCTTGGACAGGGAGGTAGGCAATCAGCCCCAGCATTTT
NA	NA	TRBV19	TRBJ1-1	CASSIVLRGPEAFF	TGTGCCAGTAGTATAGTTCTCAGGGGTCCTGAAGCTTTCTTT
NA	TRBD1	TRBV6-1	TRBJ2-7	CAGRQGRFGEQYF	TGTGCCGGCAGACAGGGGAGGTTCGGCGAGCAGTACTTC
NA	NA	TRBV7-3	TRBJ2-1	CASSLTERSSYNEQFF	TGTGCCAGCAGCTTAACGGAGCGGAGCTCCTACAATGAGCAGTTCTTC
NA	TRBD1	TRBV7-6	TRBJ1-2	CASSSTGGEVYGYTF	TGTGCCAGCAGCTCCACAGGGGGGGAGGTTTATGGCTACACCTTC
NA	NA	TRBV7-8	TRBJ2-5	CASSLRSLGGQETQYF	TGTGCCAGCAGCTTAAGGTCCTTAGGGGGTCAAGAGACCCAGTACTTC
NA	TRBD2	TRBV29-1	TRBJ2-7	CSVLAGQTYEQYF	TGCAGCGTCCTAGCGGGACAGACCTACGAGCAGTACTTC
NA	NA	TRBV27	TRBJ2-7	CASSRRETYEQYF	TGTGCCAGCAGTCGCAGGGAAACCTACGAGCAGTACTTC
NA	NA	TRBV25-1	TRBJ2-1	CASSEAGGSYNEQFF	TGTGCCAGCAGTGAGGCTGGGGGGTCCTACAATGAGCAGTTCTTC
NA	TRBD2	TRBV4-2	TRBJ2-1	CASSRTSGLPSSYNEQFF	TGTGCCAGCAGCCGTACTAGCGGGCTGCCTAGCTCCTACAATGAGCAGTTCTTC
NA	TRBD1	TRBV11-2	TRBJ1-1	CASSLARTGRTEAFF	TGTGCCAGCAGCTTAGCCCGGACAGGGAGGACTGAAGCTTTCTTT
NA	NA	TRBV11-1	TRBJ2-5	CASSTRTAQETQYF	TGTGCCAGCAGCACAAGGACAGCCCAAGAGACCCAGTACTTC
NA	NA	TRBV30	TRBJ1-4	CAWNNGQVYEKLFF	TGTGCCTGGAATAATGGGCAGGTATATGAAAAACTGTTTTTT
NA	NA	TRBV27	TRBJ1-2	CASSLGGGGYTF	TGTGCCAGCAGTTTAGGGGGGGGTGGCTACACCTTC
NA	NA	TRBV15	TRBJ1-2	CATSAKAGPIDGYTF	TGTGCCACCAGCGCCAAGGCAGGCCCCATCGATGGCTACACCTTC
NA	TRBD2	TRBV5-4	TRBJ2-2	CASSPGLAGPNTGELFF	TGTGCCAGCAGTCCCGGACTAGCGGGTCCGAACACCGGGGAGCTGTTTTTT
NA	NA	TRBV5-5	TRBJ2-5	CASSLTSRETQYF	TGTGCCAGCAGCTTGACTAGCAGAGAGACCCAGTACTTC
once	TRBD1	TRBV5-1	TRBJ2-7	CASSLGQGRSYEQYF	TGCGCCAGCAGCTTGGGACAGGGGCGCTCCTACGAGCAGTACTTC
NA	NA	TRBV27	TRBJ2-7	CASRTEYRVYEQYF	TGTGCCAGCAGGACAGAATACAGGGTCTACGAGCAGTACTTC
NA	NA	TRBV5-1	TRBJ1-3	CASSLDSRGNTIYF	TGCGCCAGCAGCTTGGACAGCCGGGGAAACACCATATATTTT
NA	TRBD2	TRBV6-1	TRBJ2-7	CASSDGLAGGSEQYF	TGTGCCAGCAGCGACGGACTAGCGGGGGGGAGTGAGCAGTACTTC
NA	NA	TRBV4-1	TRBJ2-7	CASSQANPSYEQYF	TGCGCCAGCAGCCAAGCTAACCCTTCCTACGAGCAGTACTTC
NA	NA	TRBV10-3	TRBJ1-1	CAISEPPGSSEEVGAFF	TGTGCCATCAGTGAGCCACCCGGGTCGTCGGAAGAGGTGGGAGCTTTCTTT
NA	TRBD1	TRBV4-1	TRBJ2-7	CASSQGTGTAYEQYF	TGCGCCAGCAGCCAAGGGACAGGGACTGCCTACGAGCAGTACTTC
NA	TRBD1	TRBV4-1	TRBJ2-1	CASSQGTGVGYNEQFF	TGCGCCAGCAGCCAGGGGACAGGGGTCGGTTACAATGAGCAGTTCTTC
once	NA	TRBV18	TRBJ2-7	CASSLSLSLAPSDYEQYF	TGTGCCAGCTCACTTTCGCTGTCACTAGCACCTTCAGACTACGAGCAGTACTTC
NA	NA	TRBV27	TRBJ1-5	CASSSRDWVSANQPQHF	TGTGCCAGCAGTTCCCGGGACTGGGTCTCCGCTAATCAGCCCCAGCATTTT
NA	NA	TRBV4-1	TRBJ1-2	CASRRTGNYGYTF	TGCGCCAGCAGACGTACAGGGAACTATGGCTACACCTTC
NA	NA	TRBV5-1	TRBJ2-7	CASSLAQGIYYEQYF	TGCGCCAGCAGCTTGGCTCAGGGAATCTACTACGAGCAGTACTTC
NA	NA	TRBV28	TRBJ1-4	CASSTSRQATTNEKLFF	TGTGCCAGCAGTACGAGTAGACAGGCCACAACTAATGAAAAACTGTTTTTT
NA	NA	TRBV19	TRBJ2-7	CASRGGGAGDTYEQYF	TGTGCCAGTAGGGGAGGAGGAGCGGGTGATACCTACGAGCAGTACTTC
once	NA	TRBV6-6	TRBJ2-3	CASRTRDTQYF	TGTGCCAGCAGGACTAGGGATACGCAGTATTTT